A single T cell receptor beta chain is shown here with its context. The CD8+ and CD4+ T cells were negatively isolated, with the TEMRA cells enriched by FACS. Germline V gene sequence: CDR1 DFQATT, CDR2 SNEGSKA (reference sequence). V was clipped by 3 bases and J by 3 bases, with 14 bases between them. The CDR3 totals 14 residues. This specimen comes from a study of CD8 T cells in Susac syndrome. Random-hexamer reverse transcription was applied to about 0.45 to 1 ug RNA. An immunoSEQ multiplex PCR amplified TCR beta CDR3 over 54 Vbeta and 13 Jbeta. Each CDR3 protein gets one entry after TCRdb re-called the immunoSEQ multiplex PCR reads with MiXCR. The table has around 170,000 distinct CDR3 sequences, roughly 95% seen once.

Sample: CD4+ T cells from PBMCs. This sequence originates from a human donor with Susac syndrome. The genes are TRBV20-1 and TRBJ1-1; possible D gene TRBD1, 5 bases. The CDR3 loop is CSASMGVGDTEAFF. The CDR3 DNA reads as TGCAGTGCTAGCATGGGGGTTGGGGACACTGAAGCTTTCTTT.